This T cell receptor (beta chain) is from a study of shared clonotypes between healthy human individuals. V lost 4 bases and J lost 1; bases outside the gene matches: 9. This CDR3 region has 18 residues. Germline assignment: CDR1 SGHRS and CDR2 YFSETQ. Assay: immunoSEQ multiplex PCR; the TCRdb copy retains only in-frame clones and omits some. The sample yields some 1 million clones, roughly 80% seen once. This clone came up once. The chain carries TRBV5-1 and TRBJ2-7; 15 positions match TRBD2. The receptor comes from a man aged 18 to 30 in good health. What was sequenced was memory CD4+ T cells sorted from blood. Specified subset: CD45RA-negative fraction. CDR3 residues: CASSIPGLAGGWSYEQYF. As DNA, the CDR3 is TGCGCCAGCAGCATACCGGGACTAGCGGGAGGATGGTCCTACGAGCAGTACTTC.